This paragraph reports one T cell receptor (beta chain). There is no known antigen for this receptor. No base quality values were provided; no much bigger clone lies one nucleotide off. The data belong to a study of tumor T cells in aggressive B-cell lymphoma (dated by TCRdb to about 2017). Library creation used the immunoSEQ multiplex PCR assay. Sourced from immuneACCESS, this table was stored by TCRdb with only in-frame sequences that have V and J called. A share of the clones is absent; for the studies checked, an unresolved V gene accounts for under half, and the remainder has no known explanation. This sample gives 7,300 or so clones in total; approximately 78% of them show up just once. In total, the top ten clones hold roughly 3% of the sample. Based on the germline V gene, the CDR1 and CDR2 sequences are SNHLY and FYNNEI. The germline ends are 15 bases apart after V is trimmed by 10 bases and J by 5 bases. Its CDR3 holds 12 amino acids, cysteine through phenylalanine. Solely the CDR3 DNA is kept, with 36 bases framed from the first base.

The rearranged chain carries TRBV2 and TRBJ2-7; the D gene is not confidently resolved. The specimen sequenced was tumor tissue. This TCR came from an adult with diffuse large B cell lymphoma. The CDR3 region has the sequence CATHAGWHEQYF. The sequence in DNA is TGTGCCACCCATGCCGGGTGGCACGAGCAGTACTTC. The CDR3, completed at both ends by the reference TRBV2 and TRBJ2-7 genes, gives the full variable domain EPEVTQTPSHQVTQMGQEVILRCVPISNHLYFYWYRQILGQKVEFLVSFYNNEISEKSEIFDDQFSVERPDGSNFTLKIRSTKLEDSAMYFCATHAGWHEQYFGPGTRLTVT.